This TCR beta chain was profiled in a study of cytomegalovirus exposure and HLA in healthy donors. Method: immunoSEQ multiplex PCR; TCRdb's copy keeps in-frame clones and lacks some. The sample consists of about 220,000 clones, approximately 90% of them appearing once. The V end lost 5 bases, the J end lost 4 bases, and 14 bases lay between the germline ends. The CDR3 runs to 14 residues. CDR1 is MNHEY and CDR2 is SMNVEV in the germline V gene (reference sequence). The rearrangement joins TRBV27 to TRBJ2-5; maybe TRBD2 (6 bases). The clonotype comes from a man younger than 30 in good health and CMV-seronegative. The material sequenced was PBMCs. CDR3 residues: CASSPGGPAETQYF. The CDR3 DNA is TGTGCCAGCAGTCCTGGAGGGCCGGCAGAGACCCAGTACTTC.